This T cell receptor (beta chain) is from a study of blood T cell repertoires in COVID-19. Method: immunoSEQ multiplex PCR; TCRdb's copy keeps in-frame clones and lacks some. The profile shows around 210,000 clones, approximately 85% of them singletons. The CDR3 consists of 18 residues. The germline V gene has CDR1 SEHNR and CDR2 FQNEAQ (reference sequence). V lost 5 bases and J lost 7; bases outside the gene matches: 16. The chain combines TRBV7-9 with TRBJ2-1; TRBD1 aligns across 11 bases. This TCR derives from a man aged 50-59 years with COVID-19, enrolled during active disease. The sample comprised peripheral blood. The CDR3 protein is CASSQRFEGTGGWNEQFF. CDR3 in DNA: TGTGCCAGCAGCCAGAGATTCGAGGGGACAGGGGGGTGGAATGAGCAGTTCTTC.